This is a list of T cell receptor beta chains from one sample in a study of T cell repertoires in cytomegalovirus infection. TCRdb reprocessed the reads via MiXCR and lists one record per CDR3 protein. The sample yields approximately 500,000 distinct CDR3 sequences, approximately 10% seen once. The sample consisted of PBMCs. The receptor set was obtained from a human donor in good health (CMV status not recorded). Some clones in this sample may be carry-over from other donors' samples. CDR3s include the opening cysteine and the closing phenylalanine or tryptophan.

V gene	CDR3 protein
TRBV7-7	CASSPLVQTGAGNTIYF
TRBV20-1	CSASSPTRNSYEQYF
TRBV7-9	CASFEAGATDTQYF
TRBV5-1	CASSPATAGNTIYF
TRBV5-6	CASSLAEMTGQETQYF
TRBV20-1	CSAPGQTYEQYF
TRBV18	CASSPTIGGNQPQHF
TRBV9	CASKRGDTQYF
TRBV4-1	CASSQLAGGRNEQFF
TRBV12-5	CASAQRRGDSSYEQYF
TRBV28	CASSRGDVGYKQYF
TRBV27	CASSLQKSLGYTF
TRBV6-5	CASSYSMSWGAYEQYF
TRBV12-3/TRBV12-4	CASSRTETFSYEQYF
TRBV6-5	CASSSPDSQETQYF
TRBV19	CASSTGQAINAYEQYF